The text below deals with one T cell receptor (beta chain). Anyone with autoimmune disease history or systemic immunosuppression was excluded. The sample comes from a study of OX40 agonist ivuxolimab in advanced cancers. The assay was immunoSEQ multiplex PCR, and TCRdb's table has in-frame clones only and misses some. The sample lists some 73,000 clones; roughly nine tenths were seen once. V shed 4 bases and J shed 4 bases, with 10 bases lying between them. Germline CDR1 and CDR2: MGHDK and SYGVNS. There are 13 residues in the CDR3. The sample was CD4+ or CD8+ T cells sorted from blood, taken in a trial of the OX40 agonist ivuxolimab. This TCR derives from an adult with an advanced solid tumor such as melanoma, head and neck, liver or kidney cancer. V gene TRBV25-1 combines with J gene TRBJ1-1; D is ambiguous. As DNA, the CDR3 is TGTGCCAGCAGTGTAGGAGGGATCACTGAAGCTTTCTTT. Translation gives CASSVGGITEAFF.